One sample yielded the 24 T cell receptor beta chains listed below, sequenced in a study of molecular identifiers for immune sequencing clone quantification. MiXCR, applied by TCRdb to the PCR reads, yields one record per CDR3 protein. The table includes over 600,000 distinct CDR3 sequences, just under 20% detected once. Material for sequencing was naive CD8+ T cells from blood, with Jurkat cell RNA spiked in. Regarding subset: FACS-sorted CD8+CD4-CCR7+CD45RA+ naive T cells. The receptors here all came from a human donor in good health. Some libraries in this study had Jurkat cell RNA spiked in.

This clonotype was counted once. The J gene is TRBJ1-2, the V gene TRBV5-3, with D tentatively TRBD1 (5 bases). TRBV5-3 is sorted into the ORF group, with uncertain function. Trimming pared 8 bases from V and 6 bases from J, leaving 23 bases between. The CDR3 spans 15 residues. The CDR3, as DNA: TGTGCCAGCAGCCTTACCAGGGCAGGTGCTGATGGCTACACCTTC. Translation: CASSLTRAGADGYTF.

The chain combines TRBV7-6 with TRBJ2-1; D remains ambiguous. Trimming cost V 2 bases and J 1 base, with 12 bases left between them. The CDR3 sequence is 16 residues long. Germline V gene sequence: CDR1 SGHVS, CDR2 FNYEAQ. The CDR3 is CASSLPAGKSYNEQFF. The CDR3 DNA reads TGTGCCAGCAGCTTACCGGCAGGCAAGTCCTACAATGAGCAGTTCTTC.

This clonotype was seen many times. This chain links TRBV28 with TRBJ1-4; tentatively, D is TRBD1 (6 bases). The CDR3 spans 15 residues. Trimming took off 3 bases at V and 7 bases at J, with 15 bases between the two ends. CDR1 is MDHEN, CDR2 SYDVKM, per germline. The CDR3 DNA follows: TGTGCCAGCAGTTTCCTCAGGGGAAGAGGTGAAAAACTGTTTTTT. As protein: CASSFLRGRGEKLFF.

There are many counts of this clonotype. The V gene is TRBV7-9, the J gene TRBJ2-5, with 7 bases matching TRBD2. V trimming: 4 bases; J trimming: 5 bases; junction bases outside the gene matches: 7. The CDR3 spans 14 residues. Germline V lookup: CDR1 SEHNR, CDR2 FQNEAQ (reference sequence). CDR3 residues: CASSWMRERETQYF. The CDR3 nucleotides read TGTGCCAGCAGCTGGATGCGGGAGCGGGAGACCCAGTACTTC.

This clonotype has at least ten counts. This sequence joins TRBV27 and TRBJ1-5; no firm D call. Trimming shortened V by 5 bases and J by 3 bases, and 5 bases separated the two germline ends. The CDR3 length is 12 residues. The germline V gene has CDR1 MNHEY and CDR2 SMNVEV (reference sequence). The CDR3, as DNA: TGTGCCAGCAGTGGCCACAATCAGCCCCAGCATTTT. It specifies CASSGHNQPQHF.

The chain uses TRBV27 and TRBJ2-7; 7 bases are a match to TRBD1. The CDR3 has 13 residues. J lost 2 bases, V lost 8 bases, and 6 bases had no gene match. Germline CDR1 MNHEY, CDR2 SMNVEV (reference sequence). The CDR3 region is CASGSGQTYEQYF. The CDR3 DNA reads TGTGCCAGCGGTTCGGGACAGACCTACGAGCAGTACTTC.

This clonotype was seen a handful of times. This chain connects TRBV14 to TRBJ2-2, with D uncertain. CDR1 and CDR2 (germline): SGHDN, FVKESK. CDR3 length: 14 amino acids. Trimming shortened V by 1 base and J by 4 bases, and 7 bases separated the two germline ends. The CDR3: CASSQVGITGELFF. The CDR3 region has the DNA TGTGCCAGCAGCCAAGTGGGCATCACCGGGGAGCTGTTTTTT.

The table lists this clonotype with a few counts. The rearrangement uses TRBV3-1 and TRBJ1-3; 9 bases are shared with TRBD1. Germline loops: CDR1 LGHDT, CDR2 YNNKEL (reference sequence). J was trimmed by 5 bases and V by 7 bases; bases with no gene match: 6. The CDR3 contains 14 residues. The CDR3 loop is CASTGTGQRNTIYF. CDR3 nucleotides: TGTGCCAGCACAGGGACAGGGCAAAGAAACACCATATATTTT.

This clonotype was observed many times. This chain connects TRBV4-3 to TRBJ2-7, with 10 bases lining up with TRBD1. V dropped 0 bases and J dropped 2; count of bases not matched to a gene: 7. Looked up from germline, CDR1 is LGHNA and CDR2 is YSLEER. The CDR3 runs to 17 residues. CDR3 sequence reads: CASSQDVGTGVAYEQYF. The CDR3 coding sequence is TGCGCCAGCAGCCAAGATGTCGGGACAGGGGTTGCCTACGAGCAGTACTTC.

About this clonotype: A much larger clone sits a single nucleotide away, making a read error possible. V and J are TRBV25-1 and TRBJ1-6; possibly TRBD1 for D (5 bases). Germline-derived CDR1 and CDR2 are MGHDK and SYGVNS. This CDR3 spans 13 amino acids. V shed 6 bases and J shed 6 bases, with 9 bases lying between them. The CDR3 reads CASRDTPNSPLHF. CDR3 DNA sequence: TGTGCCAGCAGGGACACCCCTAATTCACCCCTCCACTTT. Combining the CDR3 with reference TRBV25-1 and TRBJ1-6 gives the whole variable domain EADIYQTPRYLVIGTGKKITLECSQTMGHDKMYWYQQDPGMELHLIHYSYGVNSTEKGDLSSESTVSRIRTEHFPLTLESARPSHTSQYLCASRDTPNSPLHFGNGTRLTVT.

At least ten counts were recorded for this clonotype. This chain links TRBV6-5 with TRBJ2-7, with a weak D call TRBD1 (6 bases). The CDR3 loop spans 14 amino acids. V was cut by 1 base and J by 1 base, with 8 bases left in between. Per germline, CDR1 MNHEY and CDR2 SVGAGI. The CDR3 region is CASSYYTGSYEQYF. Written as DNA, the CDR3 is TGTGCCAGCAGTTACTATACAGGGTCCTACGAGCAGTACTTC.

This clonotype was counted ten times or more. The chain recombines TRBV4-3 with TRBJ2-1; 10 bases are shared with TRBD2. Germline V gene lookup returns CDR1 LGHNA and CDR2 YSLEER. V lost 0 bases and J lost 9; bases outside the gene matches: 11. The CDR3 has 17 amino acids. The CDR3, as DNA: TGCGCCAGCAGCCAAGATTGGCTAGCGGGAGACTCGGGTGAGCAGTTCTTC. It specifies CASSQDWLAGDSGEQFF.

Concerning this clonotype: This CDR3 is missing its conserved last phenylalanine or tryptophan, likely due to a read error. This chain connects TRBV10-2 to TRBJ2-3; 10 nucleotides match TRBD2. Germline lookup yields CDR1 WSHSY and CDR2 SAAADI. J was trimmed by 2 bases and V by 5 bases; bases with no gene match: 4. The CDR3 runs 15 residues. The CDR3 loop is CASSFLAGATDTQYS. The CDR3, as DNA: TGCGCCAGCAGTTTCCTAGCGGGAGCCACAGATACGCAGTATTCT.

This clonotype showed up many times. V is TRBV5-1 and J is TRBJ2-3; maybe TRBD1 (5 bases). V dropped 0 bases and J dropped 2 bases, with 22 bases sitting between them. The CDR3 totals 19 residues. Germline CDR1 and CDR2: SGHRS and YFSETQ. In DNA form, the CDR3 reads TGCGCCAGCAGCTTGGGACAAGCCAGGGTTTCCCCACACACAGATACGCAGTATTTT. Protein sequence: CASSLGQARVSPHTDTQYF.

This chain connects TRBV7-3 to TRBJ2-6; D uncertain. Trimming shortened V by 7 bases and J by 0 bases, and 13 bases separated the two germline ends. The CDR3 is 16 residues long. In germline, CDR1 is SGHTA, CDR2 FQGTGA. DNA of the CDR3: TGTGCCAGCACCCTCCGGGCCGGCTCTGGGGCCAACGTCCTGACTTTC. Protein: CASTLRAGSGANVLTF.

This sequence joins TRBV2 and TRBJ2-7, with TRBD1 identical over 10 bases. The junction had 10 bases not matched to a gene; V was cut back by 6 bases and J by 5 bases. There are 15 residues in the CDR3. CDR1 is SNHLY and CDR2 is FYNNEI in the germline V gene. The CDR3 DNA reads as TGTGCCAGCAGAACCCCGGGACAGGGGACAAACGAGCAGTACTTC. Residues: CASRTPGQGTNEQYF.

Comment on this clonotype: Possible read error: a much larger clone is one base away. The rearrangement links TRBV6-6 to TRBJ2-7; TRBD1 aligns across 10 bases. There are 16 residues in the CDR3. Germline lookup yields CDR1 MNHNY and CDR2 SVGAGI (reference sequence). Trimming removed 4 bases from V and 3 bases from J; junction bases left unmatched: 9. DNA of the CDR3: TGTGCCAGCAGTTTAACCATTGACAGGGGGCTCTACGAGCAGTACTTC. Its protein product is CASSLTIDRGLYEQYF.

V gene TRBV5-1 combines with J gene TRBJ2-5; a weak D match, TRBD2 (6 bases). The V and J ends lost 0 bases and 4 bases respectively, with 10 bases between them. This CDR3 is 14 amino acids long. Germline CDR1 SGHRS, CDR2 YFSETQ. The CDR3 loop is CASSLVLASETQYF. CDR3 sequence (DNA): TGCGCCAGCAGCTTGGTACTAGCTTCAGAGACCCAGTACTTC.

The table lists this clonotype with many counts. The chain has TRBV2 and TRBJ2-3; D might be TRBD1 (6 bases). The germline V gene has CDR1 SNHLY and CDR2 FYNNEI. The CDR3 spans 14 residues. Trimming took off 4 bases at V and 4 bases at J, with 12 bases between the two ends. The CDR3 is CASSGDRMADTQYF. CDR3 DNA sequence: TGTGCCAGCAGTGGTGACAGGATGGCAGATACGCAGTATTTT.

This clonotype was seen only a few times. The V call is TRBV24-1, the J call TRBJ2-3, with 8 bases that match TRBD1. Germline loops: CDR1 KGHDR, CDR2 SFDVKD. This CDR3 spans 13 amino acids. With V trimmed by 3 bases and J by 11 bases, 6 bases remained unmatched. CDR3 sequence: CATSDLGTGRQYF. The CDR3 bases are TGTGCCACCAGTGATCTAGGGACAGGCCGGCAGTATTTT.

This clonotype was observed at least ten times. The chain has TRBV7-6 and TRBJ2-3, with 7 bases fitting TRBD2. The CDR3 sequence is 15 residues long. Per germline, CDR1 SGHVS and CDR2 FNYEAQ. J lost 4 bases, V lost 5 bases, and 9 bases had no gene match. CDR3 in amino acids: CASSRLTSFADTQYF. The CDR3 bases are TGTGCCAGCAGCCGCCTGACTAGCTTCGCAGATACGCAGTATTTT.

For this clonotype: The junction shows a germline mismatch at one end, possibly a read error. This rearrangement joins TRBV6-6 to TRBJ2-7, with 8 nucleotides matching TRBD1. Germline loops: CDR1 MNHNY, CDR2 SVGAGI (reference sequence). The CDR3 has 16 amino acids. CDR3 sequence reads: CASGYQTGGYSYEQYF. CDR3 DNA: TGTGCCAGCGGTTACCAAACAGGGGGATACTCCTACGAGCAGTACTTC.

The chain links TRBV19 to TRBJ2-2, with 8 bases matching TRBD1. This CDR3 region has 15 residues. Germline CDR1 and CDR2: LNHDA and SQIVND (reference sequence). V trimming: 1 base; J trimming: 5 bases; junction bases outside the gene matches: 3. CDR3 amino acids: CASSIGHRGTGELFF. The CDR3 coding sequence is TGTGCCAGTAGTATAGGACACAGGGGGACCGGGGAGCTGTTTTTT.

In its sample, this clonotype was seen many times. CDR3 nucleotide sequence: TGCGCCAGCAGCCAAGATCGATTAGGGGCTTTGGGTGAAGCTTTCTTT. This gives the protein CASSQDRLGALGEAFF. This chain uses TRBV4-1 with TRBJ1-1; perhaps TRBD1 as D (5 bases). V dropped 0 bases and J dropped 7 bases, with 18 bases sitting between them. CDR1 and CDR2 from the germline V gene are MGHRA and YSYEKL. There are 16 residues in the CDR3.